The clone carrying this T cell receptor (beta chain) was detected only a few times. Its cognate antigen is unknown. This sample was taken from a study of response to subunit inactivated influenza vaccine. Study-wide points: That few new T cells are recruited by each seasonal influenza vaccination was the authors' suggestion.

TCRdb called the RT-PCR reads again in MiXCR, with one record for every CDR3 protein. The data contain about 520,000 distinct CDR3 sequences, around 7.9% of them seen just once; the ten biggest clones take up around 13%. Germline-derived CDR1 and CDR2 are MGHRA and YSYEKL. V shed 7 bases and J 2 bases; nucleotides not matched to a gene: 2. This CDR3 contains 14 residues. The starting material was PBMCs from blood, obtained less than 30 months after vaccination. The chain has TRBV4-1 and TRBJ2-2, with 9 positions matching TRBD2. This clonotype was obtained from a man between 50 and 75 years old who received an inactivated influenza vaccine. CDR3 region: CASKTSGNTGELFF. Written as DNA, the CDR3 is TGCGCCAGCAAGACTAGCGGTAACACCGGGGAGCTGTTTTTT.